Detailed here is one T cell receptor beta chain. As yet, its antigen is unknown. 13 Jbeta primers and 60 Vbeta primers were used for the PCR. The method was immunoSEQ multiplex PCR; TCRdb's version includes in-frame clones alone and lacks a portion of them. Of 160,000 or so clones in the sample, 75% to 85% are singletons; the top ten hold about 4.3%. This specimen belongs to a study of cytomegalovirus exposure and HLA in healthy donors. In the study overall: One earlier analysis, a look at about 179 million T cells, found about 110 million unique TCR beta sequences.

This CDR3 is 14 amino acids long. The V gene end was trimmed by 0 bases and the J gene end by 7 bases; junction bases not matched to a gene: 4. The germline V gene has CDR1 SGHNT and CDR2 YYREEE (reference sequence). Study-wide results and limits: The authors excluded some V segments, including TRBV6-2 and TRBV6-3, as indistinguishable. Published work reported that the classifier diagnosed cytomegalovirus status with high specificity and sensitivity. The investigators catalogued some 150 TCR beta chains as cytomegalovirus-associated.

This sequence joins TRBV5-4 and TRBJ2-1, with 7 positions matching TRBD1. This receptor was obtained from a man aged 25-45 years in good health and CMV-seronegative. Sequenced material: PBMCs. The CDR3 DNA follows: TGTGCCAGCAGCTTGGAGGTCAGGGGGAATGAGCAGTTCTTC. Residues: CASSLEVRGNEQFF.